The sample holds many counts of the clone carrying this T cell receptor beta chain. Its target is not known. The data belong to a study of metastatic and nonmetastatic thyroid tumors. Study in general: Repertoires from malignant and benign thyroid patients were compared across blood and tumor or nodule tissue. General observations from the study: Across blood and tumor, TCR beta diversity in malignant thyroid tumors was reportedly significantly higher than in benign nodules.

Original methodology: To classify distant metastasis in papillary thyroid cancer, a model was built from CDR3 differences across clinicopathological groups. TCRdb re-clonotyped the PCR reads via MiXCR. The V and J calls reflect TCRdb's pipeline rather than the authors' work. This table has tens of thousands of clones, 20% to 25% appearing once. The germline V gene has CDR1 SGHVS and CDR2 FQNEAQ. The CDR3 length is 13 residues. The V and J ends lost 7 bases and 5 bases respectively, with 14 bases between them. Thyroid surgery was performed in patients who had received no treatment beforehand. The sample taken for sequencing was tumor tissue. V usage is TRBV7-8 and J usage is TRBJ2-5; D unresolved. The origin of this receptor is a female donor with papillary thyroid cancer or a benign thyroid nodule (not recorded which). Some clones in this sample may be carry-over from other donors' samples. This CDR3 reads CASTPGELETQYF. CDR3 nucleotide sequence: TGTGCCAGCACCCCCGGCGAGCTGGAGACCCAGTACTTC.